The 18 T cell receptor beta chains listed next were all sequenced from one sample in a study of OX40 agonist ivuxolimab in advanced cancers. TCRdb keeps only in-frame clones here, not all; method: immunoSEQ multiplex PCR. The profile shows about 51,000 clones, around 73% of them singletons. This sample comprised CD4+ or CD8+ T cells sorted from blood, obtained in a trial of the OX40 agonist ivuxolimab. The receptors originated from an adult with an advanced solid tumor such as melanoma, head and neck, liver or kidney cancer.

A remark on this clone: Other DNA sequences in this sample translate to the same CDR3. The chain employs TRBV20-1 and TRBJ2-5, with D uncertain. Looked up from germline, CDR1 is DFQATT and CDR2 is SNEGSKA (reference sequence). V was cut by 6 bases and J by 2 bases, with 4 bases left in between. The CDR3 is 10 residues long. CDR3 amino acids: CSARQETQYF. The CDR3 DNA reads as TGCAGTGCGAGACAAGAGACCCAGTACTTC.

The chain has TRBV6-1 and TRBJ1-1; D is perhaps TRBD1 (5 bases). Per the germline V gene, CDR1 is MNHNS and CDR2 is SASEGT. The CDR3 contains 13 residues. Trimming pared 5 bases from V and 1 base from J, leaving 8 bases between. The CDR3 DNA is TGTGCCAGCAGTTATGGACAGAACACTGAAGCTTTCTTT. Residues: CASSYGQNTEAFF.

The chain has TRBV6-1 and TRBJ2-7, with 7 bases lining up with TRBD2. J gave up 3 bases and V 3 bases, and 8 bases lay outside the gene matches. CDR1 and CDR2 (germline): MNHNS, SASEGT. The CDR3 length is 15 residues. CDR3 nucleotides: TGTGCCAGCAGTGATGGTTCTAGCGGTAGCTACGAGCAGTACTTC. As protein: CASSDGSSGSYEQYF.

The V and J genes are TRBV29-1 and TRBJ2-2, with 9 bases identical to TRBD1. Germline CDR1 and CDR2: SQVTM and ANQGSEA. This CDR3 has 17 amino acids. Losses at the gene ends were 1 base for V and 5 bases for J; bases not matched to a gene: 11. The CDR3 protein is CSVEASTGGMNTGELFF. CDR3 in DNA: TGCAGCGTTGAAGCTTCGACAGGGGGTATGAATACCGGGGAGCTGTTTTTT.

This chain connects TRBV4-2 to TRBJ2-1; 13 bases agree with TRBD2. This CDR3 spans 17 amino acids. The germline CDR1 and CDR2 sequences are LGHNA and YNFKEQ. V was pared by 0 bases and J by 10 bases, with 9 bases of the junction left unmatched. The CDR3 bases are TGTGCCAGCAGCCAAGATTTGAGGACTAGCGGGAGTGTCGAGCAGTTCTTC. This codes for CASSQDLRTSGSVEQFF.

The V call is TRBV14, the J call TRBJ2-7; weak D call: TRBD2 (7 bases). The CDR3 length is 16 residues. Trimming cost V 0 bases and J 1 base, with 13 bases left between them. The germline V gene has CDR1 SGHDN and CDR2 FVKESK. In nucleotides, the CDR3 is TGTGCCAGCAGCCAAGATCGGAGCGGGACATCCTACGAGCAGTACTTC. Translation: CASSQDRSGTSYEQYF.

The V and J genes are TRBV7-9 and TRBJ2-5, with 10 bases matching TRBD1. The DNA end favors TRBJ2-7, so the J call may be wrong. The germline V gene has CDR1 SEHNR and CDR2 FQNEAQ (reference sequence). This CDR3 has 16 amino acids. This CDR3 is CASSLVLGQGRHEQYF. The CDR3 DNA sequence: TGTGCCAGCAGCTTAGTTCTGGGACAGGGGAGGCACGAGCAGTACTTC.

This clone showed up many times. The genes are TRBV6-5 and TRBJ2-3, with 12 bases lining up with TRBD2. Germline V CDR1 and CDR2: MNHEY, SVGAGI. This CDR3 spans 14 amino acids. Trimming took 7 bases from V and 10 from J; bases not matched to a gene: 9. DNA for the CDR3: TGTGCCAGCACCGCGGGACTAGCGGGTAGACCGCAGTATTTT. Amino acid sequence: CASTAGLAGRPQYF.

As to this clone: This sample also contains other DNA sequences that code for the same CDR3. The chain is built from TRBV28 and TRBJ2-4, with D possibly TRBD2 on 7 matching bases. V dropped 6 bases and J dropped 1 base, with 10 bases sitting between them. Germline CDR1 is MDHEN and CDR2 is SYDVKM. The CDR3 sequence is 14 residues long. The CDR3: CASRGGPAKNIQYF. CDR3 DNA sequence: TGTGCCAGCAGGGGGGGGCCGGCCAAAAACATTCAGTACTTC.

The chain uses TRBV2 and TRBJ1-6; TRBD1 matches at 8 bases. The CDR3 spans 14 residues. Germline V lookup: CDR1 SNHLY, CDR2 FYNNEI. J lost 9 bases, V lost 4 bases, and 5 bases had no gene match. The CDR3 loop is CASSGQQGGSPLHF. DNA of the CDR3: TGTGCCAGCAGTGGCCAACAGGGGGGTTCACCCCTCCACTTT.

The rearrangement joins TRBV28 to TRBJ1-2; D possibly corresponds to TRBD1 (5 bases). Germline V gene data show CDR1 as MDHEN and CDR2 as SYDVKM. V was cut by 7 bases and J by 2 bases, with 17 bases left in between. The CDR3 consists of 15 residues. This CDR3 reads CASTPGGVPNYGYTF. In DNA form, the CDR3 reads TGTGCCAGCACCCCGGGGGGAGTTCCCAACTATGGCTACACCTTC.

The V call is TRBV28, the J call TRBJ1-5, with 7 bases that match TRBD1. CDR3 length: 18 amino acids. The germline gives CDR1 MDHEN, CDR2 SYDVKM. After removal of 7 bases from V and 0 bases from J, the junction contained 15 bases not matched to a gene. The CDR3 DNA follows: TGTGCCAGCACCATCCTGGGGGGGACAGAAAATAGCAATCAGCCCCAGCATTTT. Protein product: CASTILGGTENSNQPQHF.

This rearrangement joins TRBV15 to TRBJ1-4; D is unresolved. CDR1 and CDR2 from the germline V gene are LNHNV and YYDKDF (reference sequence). The CDR3 runs to 15 residues. V lost 0 bases, J lost 8 bases, and 13 bases lay in between. In DNA, the CDR3 is TGTGCCACCAGCAGAGATCGTCCCAGTCAGGAAAAACTGTTTTTT. Translated: CATSRDRPSQEKLFF. The full variable domain, its missing parts supplied by reference TRBV15 and TRBJ1-4, is DAMVIQNPRYQVTQFGKPVTLSCSQTLNHNVMYWYQQKSSQAPKLLFHYYDKDFNNEADTPDNFQSRRPNTSFCFLDIRSPGLGDTAMYLCATSRDRPSQEKLFFGSGTQLSVL.

The rearrangement joins TRBV25-1 to TRBJ1-1; 8 nucleotides agree with TRBD1. Germline assignment: CDR1 MGHDK and CDR2 SYGVNS. The CDR3 consists of 13 residues. After removal of 7 bases from V and 1 base from J, the junction contained 2 bases not matched to a gene. The CDR3, as DNA: TGTGCCAGCAACAGGGGGGCGAACACTGAAGCTTTCTTT. It specifies CASNRGANTEAFF.

The rearrangement links TRBV5-1 to TRBJ2-5; a weak D match, TRBD1 (6 bases). The germline V gene encodes CDR1 SGHRS and CDR2 YFSETQ. Between the trimmed V and J ends, which lost 6 bases and 2 bases, there was a span of 11 bases. The CDR3 runs to 13 residues. Written as DNA, the CDR3 is TGCGCCAGCACCTACCAGGGGCAAGAGACCCAGTACTTC. Translation: CASTYQGQETQYF.

This clone appeared once. The chain is built from TRBV9 and TRBJ2-1; TRBD2 aligns across 9 bases. This CDR3 has 15 amino acids. V gave up 0 bases and J gave up 4 bases; unmatched junction bases: 2. Per germline, CDR1 SGDLS and CDR2 YYNGEE. In DNA form, the CDR3 reads TGTGCCAGCAGCGTAGCCCTAGCGGGATACAATGAGCAGTTCTTC. Translating it yields CASSVALAGYNEQFF.

The rearrangement joins TRBV5-1 to TRBJ2-7; the match to TRBD2 covers 7 bases. The CDR3 is 16 amino acids. The J segment lost 2 bases and the V segment lost 3 bases, leaving 11 bases of the junction unmatched. Germline CDR1 and CDR2: SGHRS and YFSETQ. CDR3 residues: CASSSPPLAAPYEQYF. CDR3 bases: TGCGCCAGCAGCTCCCCCCCCCTAGCGGCGCCCTACGAGCAGTACTTC.

The CDR3 reads CASSAQGGAGELFF. Here the CDR3 DNA reads TGTGCCAGCAGTGCCCAGGGGGGGGCCGGGGAGCTGTTTTTT. This chain links TRBV27 with TRBJ2-2, with D perhaps matching TRBD1 or TRBD2 (7 bases each). Germline lookup yields CDR1 MNHEY and CDR2 SMNVEV (reference sequence). Trimming pared 5 bases from V and 6 bases from J, leaving 13 bases between. CDR3 size: 14 residues.